This entry is about one T cell receptor (beta chain). Its antigen is still unknown. Researchers put TCRalpha and TCRbeta cDNA through two nested PCRs lasting roughly 15 and 9 cycles. TCRdb re-called the 5' RACE reads and catalogs CDR3 proteins one per entry, DNA excluded. The sample includes about 93,000 distinct CDR3 sequences. This entry belongs to a study of monozygotic twins with inflammatory bowel disease. Study-wide findings and caveats: Since immunosuppressive treatments differed, patient repertoires may have gained added variability. Especially where disease activity was present, IBD patients had fewer clonotypes in common with others than healthy twins did. IBD-affected twins scored below their healthy co-twins in TCRbeta diversity (inverse Simpson).

Germline-derived CDR1 and CDR2 are SGHTA and FQGNSA. This CDR3 contains 15 residues. The sample was blood. This sequence joins TRBV7-2 and TRBJ1-2; the D call of TRBD1 rests on TCRdb alone, since no DNA is present to check it. The TCR comes from a human donor with ulcerative colitis or Crohn's disease, or a healthy co-twin of an affected twin (not recorded which). The CDR3 sequence: CASSSIQGYNYGYTF. The entire variable domain, with the rest obtained from reference TRBV7-2 and TRBJ1-2, is as follows: GAGVSQSPSNKVTEKGKDVELRCDPISGHTALYWYRQSLGQGLEFLIYFQGNSAPDKSGLPSDRFSAERTGGSVSTLTIQRTQQEDSAVYLCASSSIQGYNYGYTFGSGTRLTVV.